The source of this T cell receptor beta chain is a study of blood T cell repertoires in COVID-19 (TCRdb year 2020). About the investigation overall: Collaborator samples came from the United States, Italy and Spain and covered acute and convalescent phases of COVID-19. A freely available public database, intended as a resource for researchers studying the immune response to SARS-CoV-2, is where the repertoires were released. Where available, HLA class I and class II types were obtained from metadata supplied by the sample provider rather than from assay-based typing. Nearly every sample came with metadata listing a de-identified subject ID, COVID-19 status, age in years and sex. The samples were drawn from the first 160 participants of the ongoing ImmuneRACE study and from 1,254 subjects provided by 6 global collaborators. The prospective study material was composed of cDNA or gDNA derived from T cells, B-cell-depleted T cells, or PBMCs. Subjects who had been exposed to COVID-19, were actively infected with it, or had recovered from it provided the deeply sampled blood TCRbeta repertoires that made up the dataset. Study-wide conclusions, independent of this receptor: Clinical and demographic metadata were provided uncurated, with the amount varying by source and participant.

Germline trimming amounts to 4 bases on V and 2 bases on J, with 5 as the count of junction bases outside the gene matches. The germline V gene (reference sequence) gives CDR1 as SEHNR and CDR2 as FQNEAQ. The cysteine opens and the phenylalanine closes a CDR3 of 15 amino acids. The DNA shown is the 45-base CDR3, in frame from base 1. The immunoSEQ Assay, a bias-controlled multiplex PCR, was used to amplify TCRbeta CDR3 regions from genomic DNA. In the original analysis: The number of nucleated cells in each sample was estimated from the amplification of reference gene primers within the assay. Sequence reads were collapsed and filtered to measure the absolute abundance of every unique TCRbeta CDR3 rearrangement. Productive Simpson clonality was computed per sample as the square root of Simpson's diversity index over productive rearrangements. Held by TCRdb, this immuneACCESS table contains in-frame sequences only and omits some clones. Under half of the omission traces to an unresolved V gene where checked; the cause of the rest is unknown. The D gene and trimming were derived from the DNA, and the V and J assignments and clone size from that table. Within this sample are roughly 180,000 clones, with approximately 80% of them counted one time only. The ten most abundant clones make up roughly 7.8% of the sample.

Collaborating institutions collected whole blood in K2EDTA tubes following their own protocols. For TCRbeta analysis, collaborator samples were shipped as frozen whole blood, as isolated PBMCs, or as DNA extracted from either sample type. This clone was detected only a few times. Its antigen remains unidentified. The record has no base qualities; no much larger clone is one base away. The sequenced sample was peripheral blood. This sequence was found in a woman in her fifties or sixties with active or convalescent COVID-19. The chain couples TRBV7-9 to TRBJ2-7; 10 junctional bases match TRBD2. The sequence in DNA is TGTGCCAGCAGCTCTCTAGCGGGAGCAACCTACGAGCAGTACTTC. This codes for CASSSLAGATYEQYF.